This paragraph reports one TCR beta chain. Its cognate antigen is unknown. The CDR3 has 11 residues. The germline gives CDR1 DFQATT, CDR2 SNEGSKA (reference sequence). Trimming left V 0 bases short and J 8 bases short, with 7 bases between. The data belong to a study of cytomegalovirus exposure and HLA in healthy donors. Study findings and constraints: As was reported, the classifier diagnosed cytomegalovirus status with high specificity and sensitivity.

This table comes from immunoSEQ multiplex PCR, and its TCRdb copy is limited to in-frame clones, with some not included. Found here are about 120,000 clones, more than 75% of them singletons; the top ten hold around 6%. The specimen was PBMCs. V and J are TRBV20-1 and TRBJ1-1, with D unresolved. The sequence was obtained from a woman aged 18-29 years in good health and CMV-seropositive. CDR3 DNA sequence: TGCAGTGCTAGAGACAGTTTCGAAGCTTTCTTT. This sequence encodes CSARDSFEAFF.